This T cell receptor beta chain appears in the sequencing data of a study of blood T cell repertoires in COVID-19. Study background: Material from acute and convalescent COVID-19 was sourced from the United States, Italy and Spain. From T cells, B-cell-depleted T cells, or PBMCs came the material, which was cDNA or gDNA.

Methods used by the authors: Nucleated cell number was recorded as an estimate derived from reference gene primer amplification. Data came from immunoSEQ multiplex PCR; TCRdb stores just in-frame clones and leaves some out. From that table come the V and J calls and clone size; the DNA was used to work out D and trimming. The sample shows approximately 94,000 clones, 87% of them seen only once. V shed 2 bases and J 10 bases; nucleotides not matched to a gene: 11. CDR1 GTSNPN and CDR2 SVGIG come from the germline V gene (reference sequence). This CDR3 region has 15 residues. The material sequenced was peripheral blood. The sequence derives from a man aged 25 to 40 in a cohort sampled during active COVID-19. The chain has TRBV30 and TRBJ1-6; 7 bases are shared with TRBD1. For the CDR3, the DNA is TGTGCCTGGAGTACAGGGGCCGGGGTGGTATCACCCCTCCACTTT. Protein: CAWSTGAGVVSPLHF.